This TCR beta chain was recovered during a study of blood T cell repertoires in COVID-19. Libraries were prepared by immunoSEQ multiplex PCR; TCRdb keeps only in-frame clonotypes and omits some of them. The sample lists under 400,000 clones; about 90% were seen once. V lost 8 bases and J lost 1; bases outside the gene matches: 8. The CDR3 has 15 residues. The germline gives CDR1 MNHEY, CDR2 SVGAGI. The source material was peripheral blood. The sequence was obtained from a woman aged 25 to 45 with COVID-19, enrolled during active disease. The V call is TRBV6-5, the J call TRBJ1-3; 7 nucleotides line up with TRBD1. The CDR3 protein is CASSATGTSGNTIYF. CDR3 bases: TGTGCCAGCTCCGCGACAGGGACATCTGGAAACACCATATATTTT.